The rows below give T cell receptor beta chains drawn from one sample of a study of regulatory T cells in long-lasting Graves disease. TCRdb re-analysed the multiplex PCR reads in MiXCR, keeping a single row per CDR3 protein. The sample contains about 210,000 distinct CDR3 sequences, about 19% of which appear only once. The same specimen was also included in a second study, on T cells in Graves' hyperthyroidism and ophthalmopathy.

The sequenced sample was peripheral blood mononuclear cells (PBMCs), obtained at new diagnosis, from a patient treated with antithyroid drugs. Receptors were obtained from a woman in her twenties or thirties with Graves disease. Each CDR3 is given with its conserved first and last residue. The D gene is left open where the match is weak. Size is stated for part of the rows, as once, few or many counts, or as a class when the clone is expanded.

v_gene	len	j_gene	abundance	d_gene	CDR3nt	CDR3aa
TRBV20-1	17	TRBJ2-1	NA	NA	TGCAGTGCTAAGGGGGCCGTCCCAGAGGGGGGGGACAATGAGCAGTTCTTC	CSAKGAVPEGGDNEQFF
TRBV20-1	13	TRBJ1-1	many	TRBD1	TGCAGTGCCCTGGACAGGAGGAACACTGAAGCTTTCTTT	CSALDRRNTEAFF
TRBV29-1	13	TRBJ1-5	NA	NA	TGCAGCGTTGCGCAGGGGAGCAATCAGCCCCAGCATTTT	CSVAQGSNQPQHF
TRBV19	17	TRBJ2-7	NA	TRBD1	TGTGCCAGTAGTATGTCTCGTGGGGGACAGGGAATGAACGAGCAGTACTTC	CASSMSRGGQGMNEQYF
TRBV4-2	16	TRBJ1-5	many	NA	TGTGCCAGCAGCCAAGGGGGGAGTGACCAATTGTGGCCCCAGCATTTT	CASSQGGSDQLWPQHF
TRBV4-1	16	TRBJ1-5	NA	NA	TGCGCCAGCAGCCAATCAGGGACAATTGGCAATCAGCCCCAGCATTTT	CASSQSGTIGNQPQHF
TRBV6-1	14	TRBJ2-7	many	TRBD1	TGTGCCAGCAGTGAACCCGACAGGGCCTACGAGCAGTACTTC	CASSEPDRAYEQYF
TRBV12-3/TRBV12-4	15	TRBJ1-6	many	TRBD1	TGTGCCAGCCGTCAGGCCGGGACAGGGTATTCACCCCTCCACTTT	CASRQAGTGYSPLHF
TRBV28	16	TRBJ1-1	many	TRBD1	TGTGCCAGCAGTTTTCCTACCGGGACAGGGGTCACTGAAGCTTTCTTT	CASSFPTGTGVTEAFF
TRBV7-2	14	TRBJ1-2	many	NA	TGTGCCAGCAGCCGGACTGCTCGTAGCTATGGCTACACCTTC	CASSRTARSYGYTF
TRBV20-1	12	TRBJ1-2	NA	NA	TGCAGTGCCTCCTTCCAGCCCAGGGGCTACACCTTC	CSASFQPRGYTF
TRBV15	14	TRBJ1-3	many	NA	TGTGCCACCAGCGCCGGGGGGACAGGAAACACCATATATTTT	CATSAGGTGNTIYF
TRBV30	14	TRBJ1-4	many	TRBD1	TGTGCCTGGAGTAAGGGACAGAGTAATGAAAAACTGTTTTTT	CAWSKGQSNEKLFF
TRBV28	15	TRBJ2-1	many	TRBD2	TGTGCCAGCAGTAAGAGCGGGAGACCCGAGGATGAGCAGTTCTTC	CASSKSGRPEDEQFF
TRBV28	18	TRBJ1-1	many	NA	TGTGCCAGCAGTTTACTCGGGGCAGGCTTCTCCGAGACCACTGAAGCTTTCTTT	CASSLLGAGFSETTEAFF
TRBV20-1	18	TRBJ2-3	many	NA	TGCAGTGCTAGAGATCGCCTAGCCGTCAAACCTAGCACAGATACGCAGTATTTT	CSARDRLAVKPSTDTQYF
TRBV19	13	TRBJ2-7	many	TRBD2	TGTGCCAGTAGTCGTGGGGGGGATTACGAGCAGTACTTC	CASSRGGDYEQYF
TRBV7-9	14	TRBJ1-5	NA	NA	TGTGCCAGCAGCTTTGGGCAGGGTCATCAGCCCCAGCATTTT	CASSFGQGHQPQHF
TRBV20-1	13	TRBJ1-2	many	NA	TGCAGTGCTAGAGAACGGGGGCGCCTTGGCTACACCTTC	CSARERGRLGYTF
TRBV7-2	19	TRBJ2-2	NA	TRBD2	TGTGCCAGCAGCTTAGGGACCGGGACTAGCGGGAGGTTCGACGGGGAGCTGTTTTTT	CASSLGTGTSGRFDGELFF
TRBV7-9	13	TRBJ1-1	NA	TRBD1	TGTGCCAGCAGCTTAGCCCAGGGGGCGGACGGTTTCTTT	CASSLAQGADGFF
TRBV30	14	TRBJ2-2	many	NA	TGTGCCTGGAGGTCGCTAGGGGTGGCCGGGGAGCTGTTTTTT	CAWRSLGVAGELFF
TRBV24-1	14	TRBJ1-5	many	TRBD1	TGTGCCACCAGTGATGTCGGGACAGGCAGGCCCCAGCATTTT	CATSDVGTGRPQHF
TRBV7-8	15	TRBJ2-1	many	TRBD2	TGTGCCAGCAGCTTAGAGGCGGGGGGGCGCAATGAGCAGTTCTTC	CASSLEAGGRNEQFF
TRBV27	14	TRBJ2-7	many	TRBD2	TGTGCCAGCAGGGTAGCGGGAGGGGGCTACGAGCAGTACTTC	CASRVAGGGYEQYF
TRBV6-1	13	TRBJ1-4	NA	TRBD1	TGTGCCGCTGCCGGGACAGCGAATGAAAAACTGTTTTTT	CAAAGTANEKLFF
TRBV6-1	12	TRBJ2-1	many	NA	TGTGCCAGCAGACCTACCAACAATGAGCAGTTCTTC	CASRPTNNEQFF
TRBV20-1	12	TRBJ2-5	few	NA	TGCAGTGCTAGGGTTCCTCAAGAGACCCAGTACTTC	CSARVPQETQYF
TRBV28	17	TRBJ2-5	many	TRBD1	TGTGCCAGCAGTCTAGAGGGACAGGGGGTGGTAGGAGAGACCCAGTACTTC	CASSLEGQGVVGETQYF
TRBV28	12	TRBJ2-1	many	NA	TGTGCCAGCAGCCCTAGCCGGGGTGAGCAGTTCTTC	CASSPSRGEQFF
TRBV2	17	TRBJ1-2	many	NA	TGTGCCAGCAGTGAAGCGCTTCGAGGGAGAGGGGGAGGTGGCTACACCTTC	CASSEALRGRGGGGYTF
TRBV9	17	TRBJ2-5	NA	NA	TGTGCCAGCAGCCCCACTATCGCGCCCGAACCACAAGAGACCCAGTACTTC	CASSPTIAPEPQETQYF
TRBV2	18	TRBJ2-3	many	TRBD2	TGTGCCAGCAGTGAATTCGTGAGACTAGCGGTGAGCACAGATACGCAGTATTTT	CASSEFVRLAVSTDTQYF
TRBV10-2	18	TRBJ2-1	NA	TRBD1	TGCGCCAGCAGTGAGGCGAGACAGGGCCTTGTTGCCTACAATGAGCAGTTCTTC	CASSEARQGLVAYNEQFF
TRBV5-1	16	TRBJ2-3	many	NA	TGCGCCAGCAGCCCTTTCTTGGGCGGGAGCACAGATACGCAGTATTTT	CASSPFLGGSTDTQYF
TRBV3-1	14	TRBJ1-1	NA	NA	TGTGCCAGCTCAATGGACAGTGGGAACACTGAAGCCTTCTTC	CASSMDSGNTEAFF
TRBV12-5	12	TRBJ2-7	NA	NA	TGTGCTAGTGGTCCGGCCCTTGGGGAGCAGTACTTC	CASGPALGEQYF
TRBV2	13	TRBJ1-5	many	TRBD1	TGTGCCAGCGCCGGGACAGGGGATCAGCCCCAGCATTTT	CASAGTGDQPQHF
TRBV5-1	15	TRBJ1-1	few	NA	TGCGCCAGCAGCCGGGAGGGGTTGGGGAGGACTGAAGCTTTCTTT	CASSREGLGRTEAFF
TRBV4-1	14	TRBJ1-1	NA	NA	TGCGCCAGCAGCTCAAACAGGGCCCCCTTTGAAGCTTTCTTT	CASSSNRAPFEAFF
TRBV10-2	14	TRBJ2-2	many	NA	TGCGCCAGCTCTATACAGGGAATGGCCGGGGAGCTGTTTTTT	CASSIQGMAGELFF
TRBV5-8	14	TRBJ2-1	many	TRBD2	TGTGCCAGCAGCTTGGTCATGCTAGCGGGGGAGCAGTTCTTC	CASSLVMLAGEQFF
TRBV28	13	TRBJ2-7	NA	NA	TGTGCCAACAGTTACGGGCTGGGCTACGAGCAGTACTTC	CANSYGLGYEQYF
TRBV9	14	TRBJ1-5	NA	NA	TGTGCCAGCAGCCCAACCCTTGGGGTACAGCCCCAGCATTTT	CASSPTLGVQPQHF
TRBV12-3/TRBV12-4	14	TRBJ1-3	many	NA	TGTGCCAGCAGCCCAGGGTTCGAGGGAAACACCATATATTTT	CASSPGFEGNTIYF
TRBV5-1	15	TRBJ2-5	few	TRBD2	TGCGCCAGCAGCTTCTTAGCGGGAGGACGCGAGACCCAGTACTTC	CASSFLAGGRETQYF
TRBV9	16	TRBJ2-1	NA	TRBD2	TGTGCCAGCAGCGGAGGACTAGCGGGACTCTCCCTTGAGCAGTTCTTC	CASSGGLAGLSLEQFF
TRBV19	15	TRBJ2-1	many	TRBD2	TGTGCCAGTAGTGCGACTAGCGGGGCCTACAATGAGCAGTTCTTC	CASSATSGAYNEQFF
TRBV30	14	TRBJ1-3	many	NA	TGTGCCTGGAGTGTGAGGGCGGCTGGAAACACCATATATTTT	CAWSVRAAGNTIYF
TRBV19	13	TRBJ1-1	many	TRBD1	TGTGCCAGTAGCCGTCCCGGACAGGGGGCCGCTTTCTTT	CASSRPGQGAAFF
TRBV24-1	14	TRBJ2-7	NA	TRBD1	TGTGCCACCAGTAGGACAGGGGAGACCTACGAGCAGTACTTC	CATSRTGETYEQYF
TRBV28	12	TRBJ1-4	NA	NA	TGTGCCAGCAGTTTGGATAATGAAAAACTGTTTTTT	CASSLDNEKLFF
TRBV11-1	12	TRBJ2-3	many	NA	TGTGCCAGCAGCTCGGGCGAAGATACGCAGTATTTT	CASSSGEDTQYF